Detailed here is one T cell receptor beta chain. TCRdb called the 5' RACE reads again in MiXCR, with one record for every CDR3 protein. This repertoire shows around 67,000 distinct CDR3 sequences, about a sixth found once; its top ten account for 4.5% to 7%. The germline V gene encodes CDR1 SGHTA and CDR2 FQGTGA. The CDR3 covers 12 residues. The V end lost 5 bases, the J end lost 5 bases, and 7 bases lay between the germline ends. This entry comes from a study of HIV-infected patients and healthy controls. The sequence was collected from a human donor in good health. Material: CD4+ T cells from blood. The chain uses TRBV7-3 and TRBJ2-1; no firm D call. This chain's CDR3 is CASSLPNNEQFF. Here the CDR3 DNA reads TGTGCCAGCAGCCTCCCAAACAATGAGCAGTTCTTC.